These T cell receptor beta chains were read from a single sample in a study of shared clonotypes between healthy human individuals. Libraries were prepared by immunoSEQ multiplex PCR; TCRdb keeps only in-frame clonotypes and omits some of them. Of 650,000 to 700,000 clones in the sample, about 90% were seen once. Sequencing input: memory CD8+ T cells from PBMCs. These receptors were taken from a man in his late teens or twenties in good health. Some clones in this sample may be carry-over from other donors' samples. CDR3s include the opening cysteine and the closing phenylalanine or tryptophan. Each record gives: clone size, V gene, J gene, CDR3 protein. Only part of the rows carry a size: once, few, many, or a class if the clone is expanded.

NA	TRBV6-5	TRBJ2-1	CASSYNEQFF
NA	TRBV6-1	TRBJ1-1	CASSESGQGAFF
once	TRBV27	TRBJ2-7	CASSPRGSSYEQYF
NA	TRBV4-3	TRBJ2-5	CASSQGLAEETQYF
NA	TRBV5-1	TRBJ1-2	CASSVGRRDAINYGYTF
once	TRBV7-2	TRBJ2-7	CASSLGTGAFYEQYF
few	TRBV5-1	TRBJ2-2	CASSWGQGPPPGELFF
NA	TRBV27	TRBJ2-7	CASSLTWDYEQYF
NA	TRBV5-6	TRBJ2-1	CASSLGRAVYNEQFF
NA	TRBV6-5	TRBJ1-4	CASSSSDTNEKLFF
NA	TRBV2	TRBJ1-4	CASSDRAEEEEKLFF
NA	TRBV30	TRBJ2-3	CAWSVTAGPDTQYF
NA	TRBV9	TRBJ2-1	CASSVMSAGDEQFF
NA	TRBV4-3	TRBJ2-1	CASSQRSLNEQFF
NA	TRBV11-2	TRBJ1-2	CASSISGTYGYTF
NA	TRBV11-2	TRBJ1-4	CASSHRDNNEKLFF
NA	TRBV30	TRBJ2-1	CAWTERGNEQFF
NA	TRBV5-4	TRBJ2-3	CASSRMPPGAWTDTQYF
NA	TRBV6-4	TRBJ2-2	CASSVTATGELFF
NA	TRBV29-1	TRBJ1-1	CSATANTEAFF
NA	TRBV27	TRBJ1-4	CASRSGTGFEKLFF
NA	TRBV7-8	TRBJ1-1	CASSSLDSLNTEAFF
once	TRBV27	TRBJ2-1	CASSLRGSLGYNEQFF